One and the same sample provided the 6 T cell receptor beta chains below, sequenced in a study of blood T cell repertoires in COVID-19. Profiling relied on immunoSEQ multiplex PCR, and the TCRdb table lists in-frame clones only, not all of them. Of fewer than 70,000 clones listed, around 84% were seen once; the top ten hold roughly an eighth. The specimen was peripheral blood. The receptors shown here come from a human donor in a cohort sampled during active COVID-19.

The chain combines TRBV7-9 with TRBJ1-2; D unclear. V was cut by 4 bases and J by 8 bases, with 11 bases left in between. Germline V gives CDR1 SEHNR, CDR2 FQNEAQ (reference sequence). The CDR3 is 12 amino acids. CDR3 amino acids: CASSSAGGGYTF. The CDR3 DNA sequence: TGTGCCAGCAGCTCCGCGGGTGGAGGCTACACCTTC.

This clone has just a few counts. The rearrangement links TRBV28 to TRBJ1-6, with D unclear. The CDR3 is made up of 14 amino acids. The germline V gene encodes CDR1 MDHEN and CDR2 SYDVKM. V dropped 6 bases and J dropped 7 bases, with 13 bases sitting between them. In nucleotides, the CDR3 is TGTGCCAGCAGACCCCGTCCGGGGAATTCACCCCTCCACTTT. Residues: CASRPRPGNSPLHF.

This chain uses TRBV9 with TRBJ2-7; unclear D gene. V shed 1 base and J shed 6 bases, with 11 bases lying between them. Looked up from germline, CDR1 is SGDLS and CDR2 is YYNGEE. This CDR3 is 13 amino acids long. The chain's CDR3 is CASSVSAGSEQYF. CDR3 bases: TGTGCCAGCAGCGTATCCGCAGGTAGCGAGCAGTACTTC.

The chain has TRBV13 and TRBJ1-2, with 7 bases that match TRBD1. Germline CDR1 PRHDT, CDR2 FYEKMQ (reference sequence). J lost 4 bases, V lost 5 bases, and 4 bases had no gene match. CDR3 length: 13 amino acids. The CDR3 sequence is CASSPWDSYGYTF. The CDR3 DNA is TGTGCCAGCAGCCCATGGGACAGCTATGGCTACACCTTC.

The genes are TRBV4-3 and TRBJ1-2; a possible D gene is TRBD1 (5 bases). CDR1 is LGHNA, CDR2 YSLEER, per germline. V was cut by 3 bases and J by 5 bases, with 19 bases left in between. The CDR3 extends over 16 amino acids. The CDR3 DNA sequence: TGCGCCAGCAGCCAGACCCTAGCGGGGGGTCCTTATGGCTACACCTTC. Protein: CASSQTLAGGPYGYTF.

The rearrangement joins TRBV19 to TRBJ1-5; possible D gene TRBD1, 6 bases. CDR3 length: 14 residues. From germline, CDR1 is LNHDA and CDR2 SQIVND (reference sequence). Trimming cost V 3 bases and J 5 bases, with 11 bases left between them. CDR3 residues: CASSIGQLDQPQHF. The CDR3 coding sequence is TGTGCCAGTAGTATCGGACAGCTGGATCAGCCCCAGCATTTT.